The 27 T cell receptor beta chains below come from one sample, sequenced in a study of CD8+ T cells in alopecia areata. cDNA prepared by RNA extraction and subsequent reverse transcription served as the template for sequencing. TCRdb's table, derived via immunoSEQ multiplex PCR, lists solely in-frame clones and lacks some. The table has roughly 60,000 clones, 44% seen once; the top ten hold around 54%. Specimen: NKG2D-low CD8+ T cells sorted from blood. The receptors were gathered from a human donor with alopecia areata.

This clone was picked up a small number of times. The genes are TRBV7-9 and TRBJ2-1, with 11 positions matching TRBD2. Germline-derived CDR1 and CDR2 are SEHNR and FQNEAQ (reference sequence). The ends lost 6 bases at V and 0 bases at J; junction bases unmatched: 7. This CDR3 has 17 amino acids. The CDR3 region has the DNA TGTGCCAGCAGTCCTAGCGGGAGGAACAGCTCCTACAATGAGCAGTTCTTC. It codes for CASSPSGRNSSYNEQFF.

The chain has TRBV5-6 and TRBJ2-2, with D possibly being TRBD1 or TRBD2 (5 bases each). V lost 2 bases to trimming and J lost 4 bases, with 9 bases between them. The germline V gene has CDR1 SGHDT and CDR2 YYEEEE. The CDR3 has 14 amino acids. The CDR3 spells CASSFGTGTGELFF. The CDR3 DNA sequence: TGTGCCAGCAGCTTTGGGACGGGCACCGGGGAGCTGTTTTTT. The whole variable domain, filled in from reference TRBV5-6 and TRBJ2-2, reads DAGVTQSPTHLIKTRGQQVTLRCSPKSGHDTVSWYQQALGQGPQFIFQYYEEEERQRGNFPDRFSGHQFPNYSSELNVNALLLGDSALYLCASSFGTGTGELFFGEGSRLTVL.

Here the CDR3 DNA reads TGTGCCAGCAGCCGAGTAGCGGGAGGGCCGACAGATACGCAGTATTTT. Its translation is CASSRVAGGPTDTQYF. The chain has TRBV7-9 and TRBJ2-3; 11 nucleotides match TRBD2. CDR1 is SEHNR, CDR2 FQNEAQ, per germline (reference sequence). J lost 3 bases, V lost 5 bases, and 7 bases had no gene match. The CDR3 loop spans 16 amino acids.

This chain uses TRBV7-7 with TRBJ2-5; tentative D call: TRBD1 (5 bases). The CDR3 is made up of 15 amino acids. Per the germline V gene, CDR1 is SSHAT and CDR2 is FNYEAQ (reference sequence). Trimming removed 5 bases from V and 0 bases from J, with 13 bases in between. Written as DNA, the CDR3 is TGTGCCAGCAGCCCGGTTAGGGGTTACCAAGAGACCCAGTACTTC. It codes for CASSPVRGYQETQYF.

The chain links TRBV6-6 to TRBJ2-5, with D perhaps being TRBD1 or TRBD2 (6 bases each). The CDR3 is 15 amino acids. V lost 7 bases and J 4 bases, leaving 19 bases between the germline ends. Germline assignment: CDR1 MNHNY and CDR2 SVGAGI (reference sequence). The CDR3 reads CASTLVGGTVETQYF. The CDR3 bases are TGTGCCAGCACCCTTGTAGGGGGGACCGTAGAGACCCAGTACTTC.

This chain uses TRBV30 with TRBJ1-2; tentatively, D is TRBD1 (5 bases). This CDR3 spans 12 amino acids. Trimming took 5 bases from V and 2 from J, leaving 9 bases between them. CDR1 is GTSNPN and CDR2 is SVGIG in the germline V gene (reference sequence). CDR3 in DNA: TGTGCCTGGCACAGGAGAAACTATGGCTACACCTTC. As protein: CAWHRRNYGYTF.

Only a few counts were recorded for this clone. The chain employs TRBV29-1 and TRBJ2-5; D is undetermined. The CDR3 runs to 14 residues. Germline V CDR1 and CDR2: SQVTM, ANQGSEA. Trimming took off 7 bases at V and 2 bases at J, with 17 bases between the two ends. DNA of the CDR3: TGCAGCGCGGACCGATCGACGGAACAAGAGACCCAGTACTTC. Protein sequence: CSADRSTEQETQYF.

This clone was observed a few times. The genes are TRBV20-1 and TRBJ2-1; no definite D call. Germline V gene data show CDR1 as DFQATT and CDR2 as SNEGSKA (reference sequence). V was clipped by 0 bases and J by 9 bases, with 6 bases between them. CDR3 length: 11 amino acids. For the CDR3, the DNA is TGCAGTGCTAGAGATTCCGGTGAGCAGTTCTTC. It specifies CSARDSGEQFF.

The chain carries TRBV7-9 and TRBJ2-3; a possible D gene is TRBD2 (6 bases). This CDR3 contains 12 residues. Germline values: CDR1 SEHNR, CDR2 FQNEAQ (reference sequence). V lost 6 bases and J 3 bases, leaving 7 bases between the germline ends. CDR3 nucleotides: TGTGCCAGCAGTGGAGGGACAGATACGCAGTATTTT. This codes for CASSGGTDTQYF.

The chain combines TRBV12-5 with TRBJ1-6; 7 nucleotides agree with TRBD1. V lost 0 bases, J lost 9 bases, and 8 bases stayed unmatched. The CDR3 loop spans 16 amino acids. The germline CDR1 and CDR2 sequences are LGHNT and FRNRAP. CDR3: CASGLVKQGKGSPLHF. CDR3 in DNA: TGTGCTAGTGGTTTGGTCAAACAGGGGAAGGGTTCACCCCTCCACTTT.

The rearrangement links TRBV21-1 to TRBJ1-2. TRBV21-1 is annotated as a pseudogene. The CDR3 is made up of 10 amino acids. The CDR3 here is CASLAYGYTF. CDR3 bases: TGTGCCAGCCTCGCCTATGGCTACACCTTC.

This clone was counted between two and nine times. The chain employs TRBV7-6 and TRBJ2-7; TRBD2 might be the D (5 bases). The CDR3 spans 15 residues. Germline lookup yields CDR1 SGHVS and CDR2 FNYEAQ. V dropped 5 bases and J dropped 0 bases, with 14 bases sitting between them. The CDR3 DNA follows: TGTGCCAGCAGCGACCCTAGCACCAACTCCTACGAGCAGTACTTC. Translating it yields CASSDPSTNSYEQYF.

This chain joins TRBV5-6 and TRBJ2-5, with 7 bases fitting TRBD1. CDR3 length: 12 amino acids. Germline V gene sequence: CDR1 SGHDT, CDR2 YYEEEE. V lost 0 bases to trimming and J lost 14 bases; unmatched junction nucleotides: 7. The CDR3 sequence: CASSLDEGQSYF. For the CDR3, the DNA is TGTGCCAGCAGCTTGGATGAGGGACAGTCTTACTTC. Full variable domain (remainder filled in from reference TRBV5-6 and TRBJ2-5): DAGVTQSPTHLIKTRGQQVTLRCSPKSGHDTVSWYQQALGQGPQFIFQYYEEEERQRGNFPDRFSGHQFPNYSSELNVNALLLGDSALYLCASSLDEGQSYFGPGTRLLVL.

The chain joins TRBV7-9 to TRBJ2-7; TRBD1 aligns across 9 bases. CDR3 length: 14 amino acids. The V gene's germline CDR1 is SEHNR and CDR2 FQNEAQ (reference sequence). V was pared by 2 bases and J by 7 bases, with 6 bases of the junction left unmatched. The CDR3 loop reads CASSLRDRAEEQYF. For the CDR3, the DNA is TGTGCCAGCAGCTTACGGGACAGGGCGGAGGAGCAGTACTTC.

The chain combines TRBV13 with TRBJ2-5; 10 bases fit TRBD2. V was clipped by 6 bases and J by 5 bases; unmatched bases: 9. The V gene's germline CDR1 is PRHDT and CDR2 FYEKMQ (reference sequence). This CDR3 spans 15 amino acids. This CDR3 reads CASSEASGSLETQYF. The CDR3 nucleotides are TGTGCCAGCAGTGAGGCTAGCGGGAGTCTCGAGACCCAGTACTTC.

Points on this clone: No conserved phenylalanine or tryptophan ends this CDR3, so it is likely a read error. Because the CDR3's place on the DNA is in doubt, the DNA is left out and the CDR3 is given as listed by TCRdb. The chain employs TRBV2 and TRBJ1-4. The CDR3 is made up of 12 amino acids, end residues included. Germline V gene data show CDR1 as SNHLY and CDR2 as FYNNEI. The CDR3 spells CASSVDSLPREV.

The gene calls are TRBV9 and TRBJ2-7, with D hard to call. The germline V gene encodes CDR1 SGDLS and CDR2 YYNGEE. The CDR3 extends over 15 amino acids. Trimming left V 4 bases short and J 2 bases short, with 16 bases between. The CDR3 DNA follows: TGTGCCAGCAGCTCAGACCCAGAGATAACCTACGAGCAGTACTTC. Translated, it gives CASSSDPEITYEQYF. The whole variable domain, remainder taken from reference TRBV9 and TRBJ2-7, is DSGVTQTPKHLITATGQRVTLRCSPRSGDLSVYWYQQSLDQGLQFLIQYYNGEERAKGNILERFSAQQFPDLHSELNLSSLELGDSALYFCASSSDPEITYEQYFGPGTRLTVT.

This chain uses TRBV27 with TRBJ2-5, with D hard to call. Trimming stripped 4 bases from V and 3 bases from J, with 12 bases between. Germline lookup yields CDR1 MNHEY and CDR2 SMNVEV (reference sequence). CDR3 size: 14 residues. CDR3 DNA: TGTGCCAGCAGTTGGGTCGGGTCCAAAGAGACCCAGTACTTC. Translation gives CASSWVGSKETQYF.

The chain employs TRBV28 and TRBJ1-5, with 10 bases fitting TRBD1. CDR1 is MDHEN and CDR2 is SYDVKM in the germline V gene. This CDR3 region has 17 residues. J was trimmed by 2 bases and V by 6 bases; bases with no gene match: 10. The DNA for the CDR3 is TGTGCCAGCAGAAGTGCGACAGGGGGCATGGGCAATCAGCCCCAGCATTTT. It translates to CASRSATGGMGNQPQHF.

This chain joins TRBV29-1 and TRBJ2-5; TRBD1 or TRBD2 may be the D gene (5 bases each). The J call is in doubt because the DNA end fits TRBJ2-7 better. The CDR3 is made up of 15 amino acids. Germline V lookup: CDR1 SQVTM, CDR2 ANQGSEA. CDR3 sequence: CSVEDRGAGTDEQYF. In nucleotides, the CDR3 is TGCAGCGTTGAAGATAGAGGGGCAGGTACCGACGAGCAGTACTTC.

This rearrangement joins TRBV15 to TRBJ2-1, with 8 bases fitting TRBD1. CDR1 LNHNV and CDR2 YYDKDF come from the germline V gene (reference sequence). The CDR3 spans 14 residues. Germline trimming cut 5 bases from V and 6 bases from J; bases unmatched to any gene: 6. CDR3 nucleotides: TGTGCCACCAGCCCCCGGACAGGGTTCAATGAGCAGTTCTTC. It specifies CATSPRTGFNEQFF.

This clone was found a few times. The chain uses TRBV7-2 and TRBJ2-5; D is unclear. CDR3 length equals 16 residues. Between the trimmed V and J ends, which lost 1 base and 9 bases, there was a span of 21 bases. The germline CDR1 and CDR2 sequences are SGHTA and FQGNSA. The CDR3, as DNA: TGTGCCAGCAGCTTAGTTCCAATCCCCGAAGAGAAGGCCCAGTACTTC. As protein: CASSLVPIPEEKAQYF. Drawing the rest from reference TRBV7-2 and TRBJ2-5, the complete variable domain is GAGVSQSPSNKVTEKGKDVELRCDPISGHTALYWYRQSLGQGLEFLIYFQGNSAPDKSGLPSDRFSAERTGGSVSTLTIQRTQQEDSAVYLCASSLVPIPEEKAQYFGPGTRLLVL.

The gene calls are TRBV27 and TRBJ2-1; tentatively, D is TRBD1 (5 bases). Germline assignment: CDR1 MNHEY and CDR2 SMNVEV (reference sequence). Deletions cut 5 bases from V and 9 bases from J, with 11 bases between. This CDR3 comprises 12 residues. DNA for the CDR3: TGTGCCAGCAGTCAGGGTTCGGGTGAGCAGTTCTTC. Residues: CASSQGSGEQFF.

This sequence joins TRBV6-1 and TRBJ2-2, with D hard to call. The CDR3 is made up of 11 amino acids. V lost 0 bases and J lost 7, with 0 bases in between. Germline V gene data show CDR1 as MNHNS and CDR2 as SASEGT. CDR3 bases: TGTGCCAGCAGTGAAGCCGGGGAGCTGTTTTTT. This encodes CASSEAGELFF.

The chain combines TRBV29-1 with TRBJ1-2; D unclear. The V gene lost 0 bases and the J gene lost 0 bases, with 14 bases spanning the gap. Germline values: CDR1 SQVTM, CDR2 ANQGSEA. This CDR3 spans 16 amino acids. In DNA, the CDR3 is TGCAGCGTTGAAGATCGAAATTGGGTTTCTAACTATGGCTACACCTTC. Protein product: CSVEDRNWVSNYGYTF.

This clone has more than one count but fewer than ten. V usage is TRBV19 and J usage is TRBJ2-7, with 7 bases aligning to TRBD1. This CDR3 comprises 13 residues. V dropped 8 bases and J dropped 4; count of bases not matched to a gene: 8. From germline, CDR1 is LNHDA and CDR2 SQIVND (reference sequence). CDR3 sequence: CASSQGEWYEQYF. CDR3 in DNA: TGTGCCAGTTCGCAGGGGGAATGGTACGAGCAGTACTTC.

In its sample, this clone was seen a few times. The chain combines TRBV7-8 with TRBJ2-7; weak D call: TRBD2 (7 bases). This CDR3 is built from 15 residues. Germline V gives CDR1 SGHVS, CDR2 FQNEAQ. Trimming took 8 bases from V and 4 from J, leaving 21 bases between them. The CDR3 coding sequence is TGTGCCAGCGGCAATAGGGGGGGCACAGGTTACGAGCAGTACTTC. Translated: CASGNRGGTGYEQYF. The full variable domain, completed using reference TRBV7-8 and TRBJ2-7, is GAGVSQSPRYKVAKRGQDVALRCDPISGHVSLFWYQQALGQGPEFLTYFQNEAQLDKSGLPSDRFFAERPEGSVSTLKIQRTQQEDSAVYLCASGNRGGTGYEQYFGPGTRLTVT.